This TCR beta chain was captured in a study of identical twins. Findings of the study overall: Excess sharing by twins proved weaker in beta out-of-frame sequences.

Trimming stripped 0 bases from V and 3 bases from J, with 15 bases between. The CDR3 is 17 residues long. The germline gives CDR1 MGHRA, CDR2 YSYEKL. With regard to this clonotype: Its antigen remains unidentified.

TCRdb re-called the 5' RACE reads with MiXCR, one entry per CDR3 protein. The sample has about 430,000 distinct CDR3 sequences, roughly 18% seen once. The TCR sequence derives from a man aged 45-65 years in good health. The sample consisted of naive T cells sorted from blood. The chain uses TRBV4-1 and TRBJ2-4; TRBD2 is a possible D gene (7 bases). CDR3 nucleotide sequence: TGCGCCAGCAGCCAAGATGGGGGGGCACGGGACAAAAACATTCAGTACTTC. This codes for CASSQDGGARDKNIQYF.